A single sample is the source of the 11 T cell receptor beta chains below, sequenced in a study of identical twins. Via MiXCR, TCRdb re-called the 5' RACE reads, giving one row per CDR3 protein. Here the sample spans around 480,000 distinct CDR3 sequences, roughly an eighth being singletons. The same sample was also studied in work on yellow fever vaccine responses in identical twins.

Sequenced: CD4+ T cells sorted from blood. The receptors originated from a woman younger than 30 in good health.

This clonotype has a handful of counts. The gene calls are TRBV24-1 and TRBJ2-2, with 12 bases lining up with TRBD1. CDR1 is KGHDR, CDR2 SFDVKD, per germline. V was clipped by 3 bases and J by 8 bases; unmatched bases: 3. The CDR3 has 15 residues. The CDR3 here is CATSDRDRGHGELFF. CDR3 DNA: TGTGCCACCAGTGATAGGGACAGGGGGCATGGGGAGCTGTTTTTT.

The chain links TRBV6-2 or TRBV6-3 to TRBJ2-3, with D unclear. V gave up 4 bases and J gave up 5 bases, with 10 bases separating them. The germline CDR1 and CDR2 sequences are MNHEY and SVGEGT. The CDR3 length is 13 residues. The CDR3 coding sequence is TGTGCCAGCAGTTTCCTTGGCGGAGATACGCAGTATTTT. Translating it yields CASSFLGGDTQYF.

V usage is TRBV29-1 and J usage is TRBJ2-2; D is possibly TRBD2 (5 bases). CDR3 length: 11 amino acids. The germline V gene encodes CDR1 SQVTM and CDR2 ANQGSEA. V was pared by 7 bases and J by 4 bases, with 7 bases between. The CDR3 region is CSAGLTGELFF. The CDR3 nucleotides read TGCAGCGCCGGACTCACCGGGGAGCTGTTTTTT.

This clonotype appeared a few times. V usage is TRBV20-1 and J usage is TRBJ2-7; 8 bases are shared with TRBD2. Germline CDR1 and CDR2: DFQATT and SNEGSKA (reference sequence). The CDR3 is 15 residues long. With V trimmed by 3 bases and J by 0 bases, 7 bases remained unmatched. For the CDR3, the DNA is TGCAGTGCTAGCGTTTCGGGGGGGCACTCCTACGAGCAGTACTTC. Protein product: CSASVSGGHSYEQYF.

The gene calls are TRBV6-5 and TRBJ2-7; D uncertain. Trimming cost V 8 bases and J 4 bases, with 9 bases left between them. This CDR3 spans 11 amino acids. Germline V gene lookup returns CDR1 MNHEY and CDR2 SVGAGI. This CDR3 reads CASQVGYEQYF. The CDR3 DNA is TGTGCCAGCCAGGTCGGATACGAGCAGTACTTC.

V gene TRBV5-6 combines with J gene TRBJ2-1; 15 nucleotides line up with TRBD2. The V gene end was trimmed by 2 bases and the J gene end by 8 bases; junction bases not matched to a gene: 5. Germline-derived CDR1 and CDR2 are SGHDT and YYEEEE. The CDR3 sequence is 16 residues long. The CDR3: CASSFGLAGGPYEQFF. Written as DNA, the CDR3 is TGTGCCAGCAGCTTTGGACTAGCGGGAGGGCCGTATGAGCAGTTCTTC. Filled out from reference TRBV5-6 and TRBJ2-1, the complete variable domain reads DAGVTQSPTHLIKTRGQQVTLRCSPKSGHDTVSWYQQALGQGPQFIFQYYEEEERQRGNFPDRFSGHQFPNYSSELNVNALLLGDSALYLCASSFGLAGGPYEQFFGPGTRLTVL.

Many counts were recorded for this clonotype. The rearrangement joins TRBV29-1 to TRBJ1-1; perhaps TRBD1 as D (5 bases). V was cut by 5 bases and J by 0 bases, with 19 bases left in between. The CDR3 covers 16 residues. Germline assignment: CDR1 SQVTM and CDR2 ANQGSEA. For the CDR3, the DNA is TGCAGCGTTCCCCGTGTGGCAGGGACGGTGAACACTGAAGCTTTCTTT. It yields the protein CSVPRVAGTVNTEAFF.

This clonotype came up a few times. V gene TRBV7-3 combines with J gene TRBJ1-1; unclear D gene. The ends were cut back, 0 bases at V and 1 base at J, with 15 bases in the middle. The germline gives CDR1 SGHTA, CDR2 FQGTGA. The CDR3 runs to 17 residues. The CDR3 reads CASSLTYSRVPNTEAFF. The CDR3 region has the DNA TGTGCCAGCAGCTTAACGTATTCACGGGTCCCGAACACTGAAGCTTTCTTT.

This clonotype has just a few counts. The V call is TRBV2, the J call TRBJ2-3, with D unresolved. Trimming removed 10 bases at V and 0 bases at J, with 5 bases between. The germline V gene encodes CDR1 SNHLY and CDR2 FYNNEI. The length of the CDR3 is 11 residues. CDR3 residues: CATTSTDTQYF. The CDR3 region has the DNA TGTGCCACCACTAGCACAGATACGCAGTATTTT.

V usage is TRBV6-1 and J usage is TRBJ2-1; tentative D call: TRBD1 (6 bases). Germline V gives CDR1 MNHNS, CDR2 SASEGT. V was trimmed by 8 bases and J by 5 bases, leaving 16 bases between them. The length of the CDR3 is 14 residues. The CDR3 here is CASSRDTRNNEQFF. DNA for the CDR3: TGTGCCAGCTCTCGGGACACCCGTAACAATGAGCAGTTCTTC.

The chain joins TRBV5-4 to TRBJ1-2, with D tentatively TRBD1 (6 bases). The CDR3 sequence is 13 residues long. The V and J ends lost 5 bases and 9 bases respectively, with 17 bases between them. In germline, CDR1 is SGHNT, CDR2 YYREEE (reference sequence). The CDR3 here is CASSTTGGRSYTF. The CDR3 DNA follows: TGTGCCAGCAGTACCACCGGGGGGCGAAGCTACACCTTC.